This T cell receptor (beta chain) was sequenced in a study of blood T cell repertoires in COVID-19. At the level of the study: Italy, Spain and the United States were the sources of the convalescent and acute COVID-19 samples. The analysed material was cDNA or gDNA that came from T cells, B-cell-depleted T cells, or PBMCs.

Per the original methods: Reference gene primers were amplified, and this amplification served to estimate nucleated cell counts. This table comes from immunoSEQ multiplex PCR, and its TCRdb copy is limited to in-frame clones, with some not included. V, J and clone size are taken as reported in that table, and D and trimming were inferred from the DNA itself. The data hold about 110,000 clones, with just under 90% observed a single time. The junction had 6 bases not matched to a gene; V was cut back by 7 bases and J by 4 bases. CDR3 length: 14 amino acids. Germline V gene data show CDR1 as MNHEY and CDR2 as SVGAGI.

The sequenced material came from peripheral blood. This sequence joins TRBV6-5 and TRBJ2-2; 7 positions agree with TRBD2. This receptor was obtained from a human donor in a cohort sampled during active COVID-19. The DNA of the CDR3 is TGTGCCAGCATGGGGGGGAAAGGCACCGGGGAGCTGTTTTTT. Translating it yields CASMGGKGTGELFF.